Only a few counts were recorded for the clone carrying this TCR beta chain. Its antigen is as yet unknown. V was pared by 0 bases and J by 6 bases, with 4 bases of the junction left unmatched. Germline-derived CDR1 and CDR2 are LNHNV and YYDKDF (reference sequence). The CDR3 length is 16 residues. This sample was included in a study of Graves' ophthalmopathy and Graves' hyperthyroidism. Transcripts of RNA were the source for amplifying TCR beta CDR3 regions. First-round RT-PCR employed HTBI primers, with a second-round multiplex PCR after it. Using its own MiXCR run on the multiplex PCR reads, TCRdb lists one record per CDR3 protein. The sample comprises some 750,000 distinct CDR3 sequences, approximately 40% of which are singletons, and 44% rests with the top ten. General study points: Detected in blood as well were most expanded thyroid clonotypes with frequency above 0.001. With roughly 65% sensitivity and roughly 76% specificity, the model predicted ophthalmopathy progression.

The source of this sequence is an adult man with Graves' ophthalmopathy. Sequencing was performed on peripheral blood. The rearrangement links TRBV15 to TRBJ2-2; 10 bases are a match to TRBD2. CDR3 protein: CATSREAGGYPGELFF. The CDR3 DNA reads TGTGCCACCAGCAGAGAAGCGGGAGGGTATCCCGGGGAGCTGTTTTTT.